This TCR beta chain comes out of a study of CD8 T cells in ankylosing spondylitis. TCRdb reanalysed the 5' RACE reads using MiXCR and keeps one entry per CDR3 protein. The table has 90,000 to 120,000 distinct CDR3 sequences, approximately 25% seen once; the top ten hold over 9%. This CDR3 comprises 18 residues. The germline V and J ends were trimmed by 2 bases and 5 bases, with 24 bases remaining between them. This clonotype occurred a few times. What was sequenced was synovial fluid, either unsorted or a sorted T cell fraction (not recorded which). V is TRBV12-3 or TRBV12-4 and J is TRBJ1-1; D not resolved. The source of this sequence is a male donor with ankylosing spondylitis. DNA of the CDR3: TGTGCCAGCAGTTTATGGAGGACTGGACGGGGAGGAGGAACTGAAGCTTTCTTT. As protein: CASSLWRTGRGGGTEAFF.